This TCR beta chain was documented in a study of shared clonotypes between healthy human individuals. Study-level information: Researchers drew samples from a couple of women and a few men aged 18 to 49.

Study-wide findings and caveats: Limited genetic and exposure-history diversity came from having few donors.

The CDR3 extends over 17 amino acids. The germline V gene has CDR1 LGHNA and CDR2 YNFKEQ. The V end was cut by 3 bases, the J end by 1 base, with 18 bases between. Libraries were prepared by immunoSEQ multiplex PCR; TCRdb keeps only in-frame clonotypes and omits some of them. The sample lists over a million clones, about 84% occurring once. For this clone: Antigen: not known.

This TCR came from a man younger than 30 in good health. Some clones in this sample may be carry-over from other donors' samples. The chain has TRBV4-2 and TRBJ1-1, with D perhaps TRBD1 (6 bases). Sequenced sample: memory CD4+ T cells from PBMCs. Subset denoted: CD45RA-negative fraction. The CDR3 spells CASSQLERGRWNTEAFF. CDR3 coding DNA: TGTGCCAGCAGCCAGTTAGAAAGGGGGAGATGGAACACTGAAGCTTTCTTT.